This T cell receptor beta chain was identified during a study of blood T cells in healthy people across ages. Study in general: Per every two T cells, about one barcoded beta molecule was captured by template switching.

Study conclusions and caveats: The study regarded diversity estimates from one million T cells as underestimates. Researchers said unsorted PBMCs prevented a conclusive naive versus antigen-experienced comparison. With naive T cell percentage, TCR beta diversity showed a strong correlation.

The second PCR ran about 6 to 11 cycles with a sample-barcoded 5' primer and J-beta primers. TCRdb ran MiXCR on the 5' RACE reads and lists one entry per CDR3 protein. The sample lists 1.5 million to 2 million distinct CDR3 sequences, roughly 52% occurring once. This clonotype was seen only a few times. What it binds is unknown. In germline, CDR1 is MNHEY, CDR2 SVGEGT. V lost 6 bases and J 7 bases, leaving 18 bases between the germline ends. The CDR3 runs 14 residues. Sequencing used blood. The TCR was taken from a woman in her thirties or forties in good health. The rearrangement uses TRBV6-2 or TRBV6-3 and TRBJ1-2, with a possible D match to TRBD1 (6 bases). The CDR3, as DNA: TGTGCCAGCAGCAAGACCTACAGGGAATCTGGCTACACCTTC. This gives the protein CASSKTYRESGYTF.